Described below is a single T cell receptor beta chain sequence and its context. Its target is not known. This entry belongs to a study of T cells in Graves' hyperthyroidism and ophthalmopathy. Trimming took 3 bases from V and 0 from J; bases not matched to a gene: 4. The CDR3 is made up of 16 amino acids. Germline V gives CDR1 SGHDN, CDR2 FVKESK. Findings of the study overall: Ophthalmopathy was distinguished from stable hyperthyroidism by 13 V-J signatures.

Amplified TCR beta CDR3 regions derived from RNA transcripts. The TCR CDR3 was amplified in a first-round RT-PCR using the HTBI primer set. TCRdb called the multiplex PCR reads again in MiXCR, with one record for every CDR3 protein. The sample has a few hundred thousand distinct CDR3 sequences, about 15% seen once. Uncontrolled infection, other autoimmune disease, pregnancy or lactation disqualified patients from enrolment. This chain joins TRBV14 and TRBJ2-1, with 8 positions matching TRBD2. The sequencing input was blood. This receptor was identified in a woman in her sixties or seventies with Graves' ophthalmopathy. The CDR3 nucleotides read TGTGCCAGCAGCCATACCGGGACTAGCTCCTACAATGAGCAGTTCTTC. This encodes CASSHTGTSSYNEQFF.